The present TCR beta chain was sequenced within a study of cytomegalovirus exposure and HLA in healthy donors (dated by TCRdb to between 2016 and 2019). A note on the overall study: According to an earlier analysis of around 600 of the donors, about 170 million T cells yielded 117 million unique TCR beta sequences and 276 Gb of sequence data. Around 320 gigabases of sequencing data and 78 million or so unique TCR sequences were included in an early release covering under 650 HLA-typed donors. Of the approximately 370 genotyped donors, 81% were placed in the genetic ancestry cluster associated with self-reported Caucasian donors. The study aimed to test whether cataloging public T cell receptors could reveal signatures of past pathogen exposure. The study profiled the T cell repertoires of around 700 subjects by immunosequencing and related them to cytomegalovirus serostatus. Besides the first cohort of hundreds of subjects, a separate validation cohort made up of 120 different subjects was used. High-throughput TCR immunosequencing, statistical association of individual TCRs with disease status, and machine learning were combined to predict cytomegalovirus infection status. A later analysis re-examined previously published TCR beta repertoires from several hundred donors and added high-resolution HLA genotyping to investigate patterns of TCR occurrence. Rather than drawing on any new phenotypic data, the later analysis identified candidate immune exposures from TCR beta sequences and the way those sequences occurred across donors. An earlier analysis of about 620 of the donors applied high-throughput TCR beta sequencing to assess whether each TCR beta V gene segment acted as functional or pseudogenic. Donor age, sex, ethnicity and CMV serostatus were compiled alongside the repertoire data. A later genetic analysis took genome-wide SNP genotypes for 398 of the 666 donors and used that subset as a discovery cohort. All discovery cohort repertoires had been generated on a single sequencing platform. Both class I and class II loci were covered by HLA typing, at four-digit resolution. The number of donors typed differed by locus, with about 629-640 for A, B, C, DRB1 and DQB1, 522 for DQA1, about 610 for DPA1, and approximately 470 for DPB1. Because of strong linkage in the cohort, roughly five DR-DQ haplotypes were treated as single units for association and clustering. Among around 400 genotyped donors of the cohort, an average of about 240,000 unique TCR beta nucleotide sequences were sequenced per donor, roughly 20% of them non-productive. General findings and caveats noted by the study authors: A later analysis found that most CMV-associated TCR beta chains appeared HLA-restricted, with HLA associations seemingly driven largely by CMV exposure. In a later analysis, HLA-associated TCR beta chains showed more clonal expansion and lower generation probabilities than non-associated chains that were equally common. At a false discovery rate of 0.05, a later analysis linked 15,000 to 20,000 TCR beta sequences to specific HLA alleles. In a later genetic analysis, a missense DCLRE1C variant was associated with V-gene and J-gene trimming of TCR beta chains, and the association was replicated in an independent cohort. Sequencing depth was assumed to be roughly uniform across donors in the presence/absence analyses, though that assumption may not hold. A later analysis found that TCR association rates varied across HLA loci, with DRB1 alleles showing the most associated TCRs and HLA-C alleles the fewest. Because HLA typing was unavailable for some donors at each locus, only the typed subset was used in association tests. Three of the identified cytomegalovirus-associated TCR beta chains were confirmed in vitro to be specific for cytomegalovirus antigens. In an earlier analysis of about 540 of the donors, most TCR beta V segments were observed in productive rearrangements about 90% or about 30% of the time, broadly matching IMGT annotations. Strong co-occurrence of HLA alleles, especially DR and DQ, made assigning TCR associations to individual alleles difficult. Cytomegalovirus status was reported to be diagnosed by the classifier with high specificity and sensitivity in both the original and validation cohorts. Compared with the approximately 710-donor mean, donors in an Asian-associated ancestry cluster had fewer N-insertions in productive TCRs, according to a later genetic analysis. Most TCR sequences were observed very rarely across donors, whereas some public TCRs were present in many individuals. A further reported finding was that TCR beta sequences accurately predicted the HLA-A and HLA-B alleles for most subjects in the first cohort. Some IMGT-functional V segments, including TRBV6-2 and TRBV6-3, could not be distinguished by the 87-base-pair reads and were therefore excluded. The study gave a list of under 200 TCR beta chains associated with cytomegalovirus. According to a later analysis, parvovirus B19, influenza, CMV and Epstein-Barr virus appeared linked to several top co-occurrence clusters. The only immune exposure information available for the cohort was CMV serostatus. The sequencing pipeline was judged likely to have produced a cluster of highly shared sequence variants as a technical artifact. In this cohort, only TCR beta chains were sequenced, and detectable features were limited by the absence of alpha or paired-chain data. Over 15 rarely observed V segments, including chromosome 9 orphons, were excluded from the earlier analysis of some 590 of the donors because counts were too low. Linkage disequilibrium might explain the correlated functional status among segregating V segments, but an unknown experimental factor could not be excluded. The authors suggested that the approach could potentially be generalized to other disease states and immunological phenotypes.

In total, around 600 healthy bone marrow donors made up the cohort. At the time of sampling, all cohort members were nominally healthy, though unrecorded immune exposures were likely present. The donor tested CMV seronegative and was one of the 352 seronegative cohort members. Each donor provided a peripheral blood sample, and peripheral blood mononuclear cells were used for TCR beta sequencing. The Qiagen DNeasy Blood Extraction Kit was used to extract genomic DNA from the blood cell samples. Between the V and J ends, shortened by 2 bases and 0 bases respectively, the junction contains 8 bases. Counted from cysteine to phenylalanine, this CDR3 has 16 amino acids. Just the 48-base CDR3 DNA is kept, in frame starting at base 1. CDR1 and CDR2, per the germline V gene, are SGHTA and FQGTGA. The library was generated by the immunoSEQ multiplex PCR assay. A mixture of 60 forward primers for TCR Vbeta segments and 13 reverse primers for TCR Jbeta segments was used in the multiplex PCR. Amplification of the CDR3 region of rearranged TCR beta genes was performed with a multiplex PCR assay on genomic DNA. The Illumina HiSeq System was used to sequence the amplified TCR beta libraries as 87-base-pair reads. The paper's processing steps were these. Across the 500 to 850 repertoires, a later analysis counted 80 million or so unique TCR beta chains, roughly 11 million of which were shared by at least two donors. To remove PCR and sequencing errors, raw reads were error-corrected and collapsed into unique sequences using a nearest-neighbor algorithm that merged closely related sequences. V, D and J gene segments were assigned by aligning CDR3 sequences to IMGT reference sequences. For a sequence to be retained, at least a six-nucleotide match to both a V gene segment and a J gene segment was required. Rearrangements were called productive when the CDR3 lacked stop codons and stayed in frame with V and J; all others were non-productive. Following IMGT convention, CDR3 was defined as the stretch from the second conserved V-encoded cysteine up to the conserved J-encoded phenylalanine. Sequences without an unambiguous match to a single V gene segment were excluded from the earlier analysis of approximately 600 of the donors. In an earlier analysis of some 590 of the donors, V segments were called functional above 56.7% productive rearrangements and were called segregating when the between-donor standard deviation exceeded 5%. A statistical classification framework was developed to diagnose cytomegalovirus status using the catalog of TCR beta chain sequences. In a later analysis, V and J genes were assigned by comparing TCR nucleotide sequences against IMGT/GENE-DB human TR gene sequences. In a later analysis, CDR3 sequences and most-parsimonious VDJ recombination scenarios were assigned using the TCRdist pipeline. In a later analysis, every TCR beta chain was defined by the combination of its CDR3 amino acid sequence and its V-gene family, and reads without a unique V-gene family were dropped. A later analysis removed several hundred highly shared, low-generation-probability nucleotide sequences to deal with suspected cross-contamination and a sequencing artifact. A later analysis calculated a clonal expansion index for each public chain from normalized within-repertoire ranks of inferred template counts. Generation probabilities in a later analysis came from a VDJ recombination model fitted to out-of-frame rearrangements, and those results were checked against IGoR. In a later analysis, TCR-TCR, TCR-HLA and TCR-CMV co-occurrence was scored with hypergeometric tests, and a repertoire-size bias correction was applied to TCR pairs. In a later analysis, false discovery rates were estimated by permuting HLA or CMV assignments 20 times. In a later analysis, co-occurring TCRs were grouped using DBSCAN, with TCRdist sequence similarity added in when clustering inside HLA-allele-positive subsets. Co-occurrence clustering excluded repertoires with fewer than 30,000 or more than 120,000 public chains, plus five with anomalous nucleotide sharing. Sourced from immuneACCESS, this table was stored by TCRdb with only in-frame sequences that have V and J called. A share of the clones is absent; for the studies checked, an unresolved V gene accounts for under half, and the remainder has no known explanation. The V and J calls and clone size were taken over from that table, and D and trimming were inferred from the DNA. The sample data list fewer than 200,000 clones, and roughly 80% of these were observed just once. 0.7% to 0.95% of the sample goes to the ten largest clones.

About this clone itself: No cognate antigen has been identified for it. Per-base qualities were not stored, and no clone one base away is much larger.

The sequence derives from a woman in her late teens or twenties in good health and CMV-seronegative. The chain joins TRBV7-3 to TRBJ1-6, with the D gene not clear enough to name. Specimen: PBMCs. The DNA sequence is as follows: TGTGCCAGCAGCTTACGGGGAAGCTCCTATAATTCACCCCTCCACTTT. The translation is CASSLRGSSYNSPLHF.